This T cell receptor (beta chain) was sequenced during a study of blood T cell repertoires in COVID-19. For the study at large: Acute and convalescent COVID-19 samples came from the United States, Italy and Spain.

Adults between roughly 18 and 90 years of age took part from about two dozen US areas. Membership in each cohort depended on participant-reported clinical history. What the recovered Cohort 3 donors had was two negative PCRs, clearance, or symptom resolution. Data came from immunoSEQ multiplex PCR; TCRdb stores just in-frame clones and leaves some out. Of approximately 290,000 clones listed, 80% to 90% are singletons. The CDR3 consists of 15 residues. Per the germline V gene, CDR1 is SGHTS and CDR2 is YDEGEE. The ends were cut back, 0 bases at V and 2 bases at J, with 12 bases in the middle. The receptor's source is a woman in her twenties or thirties who had recovered from COVID-19. The sequenced material came from PBMCs or T cells enriched from blood (not recorded which). This chain links TRBV5-8 with TRBJ2-7; a possible D gene is TRBD1 (6 bases). The CDR3 sequence is CASSLAGTKPYEQYF. CDR3 nucleotide sequence: TGTGCCAGCAGCTTGGCCGGGACAAAACCCTACGAGCAGTACTTC.